One and the same sample provided the 10 T cell receptor beta chains below, sequenced in a study of shared clonotypes between healthy human individuals. Only in-frame clones appear in the TCRdb table, and some are missing; sequencing was by immunoSEQ multiplex PCR. The sample has millions of clones, over 85% seen once. The sequenced sample was naive CD4+ T cells from PBMCs. Stated subset: CD45RA+ positively selected. The receptor source for this set is a man between 18 and 35 years old in good health. Some clones in this sample may be carry-over from other donors' samples.

The rearrangement uses TRBV6-5 and TRBJ2-5; weak D call: TRBD2 (6 bases). The CDR3 is made up of 13 amino acids. V dropped 1 base and J dropped 7 bases, with 10 bases sitting between them. CDR1 MNHEY and CDR2 SVGAGI come from the germline V gene. The CDR3: CASSYWREGTQYF. The CDR3 coding sequence is TGTGCCAGCAGTTACTGGCGGGAAGGGACCCAGTACTTC.

V usage is TRBV5-4 and J usage is TRBJ2-1, with D perhaps assigned TRBD1 or TRBD2 (5 bases each). Germline CDR1 reads SGHNT; CDR2 reads YYREEE (reference sequence). Trimming removed 0 bases from V and 6 bases from J, with 13 bases in between. The CDR3 has 15 residues. CDR3 in DNA: TGTGCCAGCAGCTTGGGGGGGAGCCCGGGCAATGAGCAGTTCTTC. It is translated as CASSLGGSPGNEQFF.

The chain links TRBV6-1 to TRBJ1-2; TRBD1 matches at 9 bases. V lost 7 bases, J lost 3 bases, and 9 bases stayed unmatched. Per germline, CDR1 MNHNS and CDR2 SASEGT. This CDR3 region has 15 residues. The CDR3 DNA follows: TGTGCCAGCACCGTAGACAGGGGGGCAGACTATGGCTACACCTTC. It translates to CASTVDRGADYGYTF.

With regard to this clone: One junction end disagrees with the germline gene, perhaps due to a read error. The same CDR3 also results from other DNA sequences found in this sample. Here the CDR3 reads CASSSKTGSSGYTF. The CDR3 DNA is TGCGCCAGCAGTTCTAAGACAGGAAGCTCTGGCTACACCTTC. The J gene is TRBJ1-2, the V gene TRBV28, with D perhaps TRBD1 (6 bases). The CDR3 is 14 residues long. Looked up from germline, CDR1 is MDHEN and CDR2 is SYDVKM.

The chain recombines TRBV5-8 with TRBJ2-5; TRBD1 aligns across 7 bases. The CDR3 has 15 residues. Germline V gene data show CDR1 as SGHTS and CDR2 as YDEGEE. J was trimmed by 0 bases and V by 3 bases; bases with no gene match: 5. In nucleotides, the CDR3 is TGTGCCAGCAGCTCGGGACAGAGGTACCAAGAGACCCAGTACTTC. Its protein product is CASSSGQRYQETQYF.

This chain connects TRBV28 to TRBJ1-2; TRBD1 matches at 7 bases. Trimming took 2 bases from V and 3 from J; bases not matched to a gene: 3. The CDR3 extends over 14 amino acids. Germline values: CDR1 MDHEN, CDR2 SYDVKM. In DNA form, the CDR3 reads TGTGCCAGCAGTTTAGCCGACAGGGACTATGGCTACACCTTC. Its translation is CASSLADRDYGYTF.

The chain recombines TRBV4-2 with TRBJ2-3; TRBD1 agrees at 8 bases. This CDR3 comprises 17 residues. Germline CDR1 and CDR2: LGHNA and YNFKEQ. With 0 bases clipped from V and 2 bases from J, the junction kept 7 bases outside the gene matches. The DNA of the CDR3 is TGTGCCAGCAGCCAAGATTGGAGGCAGGGGGCCACAGATACGCAGTATTTT. Translating gives CASSQDWRQGATDTQYF.

With regard to this clone: Other nucleotide sequences from this sample produce the same CDR3. V gene TRBV5-4 combines with J gene TRBJ1-1; D not certain. The CDR3 is made up of 13 amino acids. In germline, CDR1 is SGHNT, CDR2 YYREEE (reference sequence). V gave up 2 bases and J gave up 0 bases, with 5 bases separating them. The CDR3, as DNA: TGTGCCAGCAGCTTAGCCTTGAACACTGAAGCTTTCTTT. Protein: CASSLALNTEAFF.

Points on this clone: Other nucleotide sequences in the sample specify the same CDR3. The V gene is TRBV29-1, the J gene TRBJ2-3; D is unclear. The germline CDR1 and CDR2 sequences are SQVTM and ANQGSEA. The CDR3 spans 12 residues. V gave up 5 bases and J gave up 0 bases, with 6 bases separating them. The CDR3 region is CSVTASTDTQYF. Written as DNA, the CDR3 is TGCAGCGTTACAGCTAGCACAGATACGCAGTATTTT.

The V and J genes are TRBV30 and TRBJ2-5; the D is unclear. V gave up 3 bases and J gave up 2 bases, with 13 bases separating them. Looked up from germline, CDR1 is GTSNPN and CDR2 is SVGIG (reference sequence). The CDR3 runs 14 residues. The CDR3 sequence is CAWRKRYSQETQYF. The CDR3 nucleotides are TGTGCCTGGAGAAAGAGGTACTCTCAAGAGACCCAGTACTTC.